The 23 T cell receptor beta chains below all came from one sample that was sequenced in a study of memory CD4+ T cells and cytomegalovirus serostatus. Profiled with immunoSEQ multiplex PCR; TCRdb holds only in-frame clones, not every one. The data contain about 60,000 clones, around 85% of them seen just once; the ten biggest clones take up about 0.86%. The sort gate was single viable CD3+CD4+CD8-CD45RO+ cells for memory CD4+ T cells. Sequencing input: memory CD4+ T cells from blood. These receptors were obtained from an adult in good health and CMV-seronegative.

This clone was seen a handful of times. V gene TRBV19 combines with J gene TRBJ1-2; the D gene is possibly TRBD1 (5 bases). V was cut by 7 bases and J by 13 bases, with 16 bases left in between. The V gene's germline CDR1 is LNHDA and CDR2 SQIVND (reference sequence). This CDR3 has 11 residues. For the CDR3, the DNA is TGTGCCAGTACCCCCCTTGGGGGTAGCACCTTC. It yields the protein CASTPLGGSTF.

J is TRBJ2-3 and V is TRBV5-5; TRBD2 matches at 8 bases. Trimming at V came to 5 bases and at J to 4 bases, leaving 6 bases not matched to a gene. Germline values: CDR1 SGHKS, CDR2 YYEKEE (reference sequence). This CDR3 comprises 14 residues. The CDR3 sequence is CASRRDGGADTQYF. In DNA form, the CDR3 reads TGTGCCAGCAGACGCGACGGGGGGGCAGATACGCAGTATTTT.

The J gene is TRBJ1-5, the V gene TRBV7-6; TRBD1 is a possible D gene (5 bases). The V gene lost 3 bases and the J gene lost 7 bases, with 13 bases spanning the gap. The CDR3 is made up of 14 amino acids. From germline, CDR1 is SGHVS and CDR2 FNYEAQ. The chain's CDR3 is CASSLGENGQPQHF. Written as DNA, the CDR3 is TGTGCCAGCAGCTTGGGGGAGAACGGACAGCCCCAGCATTTT.

This chain connects TRBV6-1 to TRBJ1-2; no definite D call. V was clipped by 2 bases and J by 3 bases, with 10 bases between them. This CDR3 has 14 residues. CDR1 MNHNS and CDR2 SASEGT come from the germline V gene. Here the CDR3 DNA reads TGTGCCAGCAGTGAACGCGGGCTTCACTATGGCTACACCTTC. Protein: CASSERGLHYGYTF.

This clone came up once. This sequence joins TRBV6-1 and TRBJ1-1; no reliable D call. CDR1 is MNHNS, CDR2 SASEGT, per germline. V was clipped by 3 bases and J by 3 bases, with 8 bases between them. The CDR3 loop spans 13 amino acids. CDR3 nucleotide sequence: TGTGCCAGCAGTGACGAGGGATACACTGAAGCTTTCTTT. Translated, it gives CASSDEGYTEAFF.

The rearrangement uses TRBV2 and TRBJ1-5, with TRBD1 as a possible D gene (6 bases). CDR3 length equals 13 residues. CDR1 is SNHLY, CDR2 FYNNEI, per germline. Trimming removed 7 bases from V and 4 bases from J, with 11 bases in between. In nucleotides, the CDR3 is TGTGCCAGCAAGAGGGACACAAATCAGCCCCAGCATTTT. Protein product: CASKRDTNQPQHF.

Only a few counts were recorded for this clone. The chain employs TRBV7-9 and TRBJ1-2; TRBD1 matches 8 bases. Germline V gene sequence: CDR1 SEHNR, CDR2 FQNEAQ (reference sequence). With 5 bases clipped from V and 6 bases from J, the junction kept 11 bases outside the gene matches. The CDR3 runs to 15 residues. The CDR3 region is CASSSAGGNSDGYTF. The DNA for the CDR3 is TGTGCCAGCAGCAGCGCAGGGGGCAACTCTGATGGCTACACCTTC.

The chain carries TRBV11-2 and TRBJ1-2; 7 nucleotides line up with TRBD1. J gave up 0 bases and V 4 bases, and 2 bases lay outside the gene matches. The CDR3 has 14 residues. CDR1 SGHAT and CDR2 FQNNGV come from the germline V gene. CDR3 amino acids: CASSWDRSNYGYTF. In DNA, the CDR3 is TGTGCCAGCAGCTGGGACAGATCTAACTATGGCTACACCTTC.

The chain uses TRBV5-5 and TRBJ1-2; 8 nucleotides align to TRBD1. The CDR3 is 15 residues long. Germline V gene lookup returns CDR1 SGHKS and CDR2 YYEKEE (reference sequence). The V gene end was trimmed by 4 bases and the J gene end by 0 bases; junction bases not matched to a gene: 5. The CDR3 DNA follows: TGTGCCAGCAGCCACCGGACAGGGTCTAACTATGGCTACACCTTC. It yields the protein CASSHRTGSNYGYTF.

J is TRBJ2-2 and V is TRBV11-2; possible D gene TRBD2, 5 bases. Trimming removed 5 bases at V and 8 bases at J, with 9 bases between. This CDR3 contains 12 residues. Germline lookup yields CDR1 SGHAT and CDR2 FQNNGV. The CDR3 DNA sequence: TGTGCCAGCAGCCCCGGGGTTGGGGAGCTGTTTTTT. This encodes CASSPGVGELFF.

This clone was seen more than once but under ten times. The CDR3 loop is CASSPRLGRGSYGYTF. In DNA, the CDR3 is TGTGCCAGCAGTCCCCGTCTGGGCCGGGGTTCCTATGGCTACACCTTC. V and J are TRBV27 and TRBJ1-2, with unresolved D. The germline V gene has CDR1 MNHEY and CDR2 SMNVEV (reference sequence). This CDR3 spans 16 amino acids. V lost 5 bases and J lost 4, with 20 bases in between.

The chain has TRBV7-9 and TRBJ1-4, with TRBD1 matching over 10 bases. Germline values: CDR1 SEHNR, CDR2 FQNEAQ (reference sequence). This CDR3 has 14 residues. With 10 bases clipped from V and 0 bases from J, the junction kept 2 bases outside the gene matches. CDR3 in amino acids: CATGTGATNEKLFF. The CDR3 DNA reads as TGTGCCACCGGGACAGGGGCAACTAATGAAAAACTGTTTTTT. Full variable domain (missing parts from reference TRBV7-9 and TRBJ1-4): DTGVSQNPRHKITKRGQNVTFRCDPISEHNRLYWYRQTLGQGPEFLTYFQNEAQLEKSRLLSDRFSAERPKGSFSTLEIQRTEQGDSAMYLCATGTGATNEKLFFGSGTQLSVL.

V is TRBV19 and J is TRBJ2-3, with D possibly being TRBD2 (7 bases). Germline assignment: CDR1 LNHDA and CDR2 SQIVND (reference sequence). Trimming cost V 7 bases and J 2 bases, with 16 bases left between them. The CDR3 has 15 amino acids. The chain's CDR3 is CASTVGGANTDTQYF. The CDR3 DNA reads as TGTGCCAGTACCGTGGGGGGGGCCAACACAGATACGCAGTATTTT.

The rearrangement links TRBV18 to TRBJ2-7; D is perhaps TRBD1 or TRBD2 (5 bases each). V lost 5 bases and J 2 bases, leaving 10 bases between the germline ends. The CDR3 covers 13 residues. Per the germline V gene, CDR1 is KGHSH and CDR2 is LQKENI. The CDR3 sequence is CASSGDGTYEQYF. CDR3 in DNA: TGTGCCAGCTCAGGGGACGGGACCTACGAGCAGTACTTC.

The genes are TRBV4-1 and TRBJ2-7; D gene ambiguous. The V and J ends lost 0 bases and 6 bases respectively, with 6 bases between them. CDR1 is MGHRA, CDR2 YSYEKL, per germline. The CDR3 runs to 12 residues. CDR3 sequence reads: CASSQEVGEQYF. In nucleotides, the CDR3 is TGCGCCAGCAGCCAAGAGGTCGGCGAGCAGTACTTC.

The chain carries TRBV4-2 and TRBJ2-3; TRBD1 agrees at 8 bases. The CDR3 covers 18 residues. Germline CDR1 LGHNA, CDR2 YNFKEQ. Trimming at V came to 0 bases and at J to 8 bases, leaving 16 bases not matched to a gene. As DNA, the CDR3 is TGTGCCAGCAGCCAAGAAGTACACAGGGGGACCTCCCGTCTTACGCAGTATTTT. The encoded protein is CASSQEVHRGTSRLTQYF.

This chain uses TRBV7-8 with TRBJ2-5; 9 bases are a match to TRBD1. V lost 1 base to trimming and J lost 6 bases; unmatched junction nucleotides: 3. Germline CDR1 reads SGHVS; CDR2 reads FQNEAQ. This CDR3 spans 14 amino acids. CDR3 region: CASSLGQGGKTQYF. The CDR3 bases are TGTGCCAGCAGCTTAGGACAGGGGGGCAAGACCCAGTACTTC.

This chain uses TRBV6-6 with TRBJ1-2; the D gene is possibly TRBD1 (5 bases). Germline V gene data show CDR1 as MNHNY and CDR2 as SVGAGI (reference sequence). This CDR3 spans 13 amino acids. V gave up 2 bases and J gave up 5 bases, with 9 bases separating them. DNA of the CDR3: TGTGCCAGCAGTTACGACAGTATATATGGCTACACCTTC. Translation: CASSYDSIYGYTF.

This sequence joins TRBV29-1 and TRBJ2-1; D is perhaps TRBD1 (6 bases). CDR1 and CDR2 from the germline V gene are SQVTM and ANQGSEA. This CDR3 contains 16 residues. V was clipped by 5 bases and J by 4 bases, with 21 bases between them. For the CDR3, the DNA is TGCAGCGTTTTGGGCCCGTCAGACAGGTTGTACAATGAGCAGTTCTTC. Translated: CSVLGPSDRLYNEQFF.

The chain combines TRBV30 with TRBJ2-1; 8 bases agree with TRBD1. The germline gives CDR1 GTSNPN, CDR2 SVGIG (reference sequence). The trim removed 4 bases at V and 6 bases at J, leaving 8 bases unmatched. The CDR3 consists of 14 residues. The DNA for the CDR3 is TGTGCCTGGAACAGGGGGAAGGTGGGCAATGAGCAGTTCTTC. Amino acid sequence: CAWNRGKVGNEQFF. The whole variable domain, remainder taken from reference TRBV30 and TRBJ2-1, is SQTIHQWPATLVQPVGSPLSLECTVEGTSNPNLYWYRQAAGRGLQLLFYSVGIGQISSEVPQNLSASRPQDRQFILSSKKLLLSDSGFYLCAWNRGKVGNEQFFGPGTRLTVL.

The V call is TRBV7-9, the J call TRBJ2-5; no clear D gene. This CDR3 region has 11 residues. V lost 3 bases and J lost 1, with 0 bases in between. The germline CDR1 and CDR2 sequences are SEHNR and FQNEAQ (reference sequence). The CDR3 sequence is CASSFQETQYF. CDR3 coding DNA: TGTGCCAGCAGCTTCCAAGAGACCCAGTACTTC.

V usage is TRBV7-2 and J usage is TRBJ2-3, with D perhaps TRBD1 (6 bases). The CDR3 covers 17 residues. Per the germline V gene, CDR1 is SGHTA and CDR2 is FQGNSA. V lost 5 bases to trimming and J lost 1 base, with 19 bases between them. The CDR3 region has the DNA TGTGCCAGCAGCCAGGGGATTCTGCTTTCTGGCACAGATACGCAGTATTTT. It translates to CASSQGILLSGTDTQYF.

This clone was observed once. This chain uses TRBV5-6 with TRBJ2-5, with D possibly TRBD2 on 5 matching bases. Germline lookup yields CDR1 SGHDT and CDR2 YYEEEE. This CDR3 has 15 amino acids. Trimming took 0 bases from V and 5 from J, leaving 14 bases between them. CDR3 in DNA: TGTGCCAGCAGCTTGGCGGGATCCCTCGTCGAGACCCAGTACTTC. It codes for CASSLAGSLVETQYF.